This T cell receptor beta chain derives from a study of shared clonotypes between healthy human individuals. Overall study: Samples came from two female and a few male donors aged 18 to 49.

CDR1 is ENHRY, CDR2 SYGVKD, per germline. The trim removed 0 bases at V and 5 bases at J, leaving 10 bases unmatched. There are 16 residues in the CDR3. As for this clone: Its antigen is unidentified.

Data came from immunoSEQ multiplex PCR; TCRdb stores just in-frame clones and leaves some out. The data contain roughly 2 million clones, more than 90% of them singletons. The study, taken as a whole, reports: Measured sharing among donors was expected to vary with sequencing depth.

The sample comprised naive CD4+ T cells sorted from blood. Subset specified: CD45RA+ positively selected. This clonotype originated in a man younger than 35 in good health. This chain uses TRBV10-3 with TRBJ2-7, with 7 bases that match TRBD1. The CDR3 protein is CAISESPTGSIDEQYF. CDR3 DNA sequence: TGTGCCATCAGTGAGTCCCCGACAGGGTCGATCGACGAGCAGTACTTC.